Following are 8 T cell receptor beta chains from one sample sequenced in a study of blood T cell repertoires in COVID-19. The data were produced by immunoSEQ multiplex PCR, yet TCRdb's version contains in-frame clones alone and is incomplete. Of approximately 490,000 clones in the sample, more than 85% were seen once. Sequencing was performed on PBMCs or T cells enriched from blood (not recorded which). The receptor source for this set is a woman aged 60-75 years who had recovered from COVID-19.

The rearrangement uses TRBV3-1 (or the pseudogene TRBV3-2) and TRBJ1-1; TRBD1 matches 8 bases. Germline V gives CDR1 LGHDT, CDR2 YNNKEL (reference sequence). After removal of 4 bases from V and 4 bases from J, the junction contained 11 bases not matched to a gene. The CDR3 has 16 residues. In nucleotides, the CDR3 is TGTGCCAGCAGCCTTAAGAGTCCCAGGGGGCCCACTGAAGCTTTCTTT. Translated, it gives CASSLKSPRGPTEAFF.

This clone was recorded only once. The V gene is TRBV6-5, the J gene TRBJ1-2, with D possibly being TRBD1 (6 bases). Germline lookup yields CDR1 MNHEY and CDR2 SVGAGI. This CDR3 spans 15 amino acids. V was cut by 6 bases and J by 8 bases, with 22 bases left in between. Written as DNA, the CDR3 is TGTGCCAGCAGCTCACGGGGGGCGCGCCCCTTCGGCTACACCTTC. This sequence encodes CASSSRGARPFGYTF.

This clone was seen a handful of times. The sample carries other DNA sequences with the same CDR3. The CDR3 region has the DNA TGTGCCAGCAGCCAAGGAGCTGAAGCTTTCTTT. Translated: CASSQGAEAFF. The chain couples TRBV3-1 (or the pseudogene TRBV3-2) to TRBJ1-1; no clear D gene. The germline V and J ends were trimmed by 1 base and 6 bases, with 3 bases remaining between them. The CDR3 has 11 residues. Germline loops: CDR1 LGHDT, CDR2 YNNKEL (reference sequence).

V gene TRBV10-3 combines with J gene TRBJ1-5; no clear D gene. The CDR3 runs to 14 residues. Germline assignment: CDR1 ENHRY and CDR2 SYGVKD. V lost 0 bases to trimming and J lost 6 bases, with 9 bases between them. CDR3 DNA: TGTGCCATCAGTGAGTCGACATCCCTTCAGCCCCAGCATTTT. Amino acids: CAISESTSLQPQHF.

The chain combines TRBV6-5 with TRBJ1-2, with 10 bases lining up with TRBD1. Germline CDR1 is MNHEY and CDR2 is SVGAGI. With V trimmed by 10 bases and J by 8 bases, 10 bases remained unmatched. The CDR3 consists of 13 residues. The CDR3 spells CAISGTGEEGYTF. DNA for the CDR3: TGTGCCATCTCCGGGACAGGGGAGGAAGGCTACACCTTC.

The chain joins TRBV19 to TRBJ1-1; TRBD1 matches at 7 bases. V trimming: 7 bases; J trimming: 1 base; junction bases outside the gene matches: 6. Germline CDR1 and CDR2: LNHDA and SQIVND (reference sequence). The CDR3 extends over 14 amino acids. This CDR3 reads CASILQGENTEAFF. The CDR3 DNA is TGTGCCAGTATCCTTCAGGGGGAGAACACTGAAGCTTTCTTT.

The J gene is TRBJ2-5, the V gene TRBV4-1; D perhaps matches TRBD2 (7 bases). Germline assignment: CDR1 MGHRA and CDR2 YSYEKL. The length of the CDR3 is 17 residues. V was clipped by 4 bases and J by 5 bases, with 23 bases between them. The CDR3 DNA reads TGCGCCAGCAGCCCCAAAAAGGGGGGAGGGACATGGGAGACCCAGTACTTC. It codes for CASSPKKGGGTWETQYF.

The rearrangement links TRBV5-1 to TRBJ1-1, with no clear D. V was shortened by 8 bases and J by 7 bases, with 12 bases between the two germline ends. This CDR3 is 11 amino acids long. Germline CDR1 is SGHRS and CDR2 is YFSETQ. The CDR3 DNA is TGCGCCAGTCGGGCTAGCTATGAAGCTTTCTTT. Translated, it gives CASRASYEAFF.